Following are 7 T cell receptor beta chains from one sample sequenced in a study of blood T cell repertoires in COVID-19. Measured with immunoSEQ multiplex PCR; TCRdb has only the in-frame clones, and not every one. The top ten clones hold approximately 6.9% of a sample with 150,000 to 250,000 clones, 82% of them seen once. Sequenced: peripheral blood. These receptors all come from a human donor with acute or convalescent COVID-19. The donor label of this sample is uncertain.

CDR3 coding DNA: TGTGCTAGTGGTTCGGGACAGGGTCACACTGAAGCTTTCTTT. Translated, it gives CASGSGQGHTEAFF. The chain combines TRBV12-5 with TRBJ1-1, with 9 bases identical to TRBD1. The CDR3 sequence is 14 residues long. The germline V gene has CDR1 LGHNT and CDR2 FRNRAP. J lost 3 bases, V lost 4 bases, and 3 bases had no gene match.

The chain is built from TRBV29-1 and TRBJ1-6; no clear D gene. This CDR3 contains 13 residues. Trimming removed 4 bases at V and 2 bases at J, with 6 bases between. The germline V gene has CDR1 SQVTM and CDR2 ANQGSEA. CDR3 loop: CSVGTAYNSPLHF. The CDR3 coding sequence is TGCAGCGTTGGCACAGCCTATAATTCACCCCTCCACTTT.

This clone was observed a few times. This specimen includes other DNA sequences encoding the same CDR3. The chain carries TRBV9 and TRBJ1-5, with a weak D call TRBD1 (6 bases). Looked up from germline, CDR1 is SGDLS and CDR2 is YYNGEE. Trimming left V 0 bases short and J 4 bases short, with 8 bases between. The CDR3 consists of 14 residues. The CDR3 DNA sequence: TGTGCCAGCAGCGTAGAAGGGGGAAATCAGCCCCAGCATTTT. This encodes CASSVEGGNQPQHF.

The V and J genes are TRBV11-2 and TRBJ2-1; 8 nucleotides line up with TRBD2. This CDR3 has 13 residues. Trimming removed 11 bases from V and 6 bases from J; junction bases left unmatched: 9. Looked up from germline, CDR1 is SGHAT and CDR2 is FQNNGV. The CDR3: CASGQRESNEQFF. The CDR3 region has the DNA TGTGCCTCCGGCCAGCGGGAGTCCAATGAGCAGTTCTTC. The variable domain in full, with the rest retrieved from reference TRBV11-2 and TRBJ2-1, is EAGVAQSPRYKIIEKRQSVAFWCNPISGHATLYWYQQILGQGPKLLIQFQNNGVVDDSQLPKDRFSAERLKGVDSTLKIQPAKLEDSAVYLCASGQRESNEQFFGPGTRLTVL.

This clone showed up just once. J is TRBJ2-1 and V is TRBV29-1; 7 nucleotides align to TRBD2. The CDR3 is 12 amino acids. The germline gives CDR1 SQVTM, CDR2 ANQGSEA. Trimming at V came to 7 bases and at J to 6 bases, leaving 6 bases not matched to a gene. This chain's CDR3 is CSAAWGGNEQFF. CDR3 nucleotide sequence: TGCAGCGCCGCTTGGGGGGGCAATGAGCAGTTCTTC.

This chain connects TRBV6-5 to TRBJ1-1; D not certain. Trimming removed 2 bases at V and 1 base at J, with 11 bases between. Germline-derived CDR1 and CDR2 are MNHEY and SVGAGI. The CDR3 is made up of 15 amino acids. The CDR3 coding sequence is TGTGCCAGCAGTTACGCGTGGGCAAGGAACACTGAAGCTTTCTTT. Encoded protein: CASSYAWARNTEAFF.

The gene calls are TRBV2 and TRBJ1-6; no firm D call. The length of the CDR3 is 15 residues. V lost 3 bases and J lost 5, with 11 bases in between. The germline V gene encodes CDR1 SNHLY and CDR2 FYNNEI. The CDR3, as DNA: TGTGCCAGCAGTGACGGGAGGGCCCATAATTCACCCCTCCACTTT. Protein product: CASSDGRAHNSPLHF.